This T cell receptor (beta chain) was recorded in a study of cytomegalovirus exposure and HLA in healthy donors. Remarks on this clone: The antigen is not known. The junction differs from germline at one of its ends, possibly a read error.

Using immunoSEQ multiplex PCR, the repertoire was profiled, and TCRdb retains in-frame clones only, with some absent. Of 250,000 to 300,000 clones listed, around 89% were seen once; the top ten hold less than 0.4%. Study-level results: In vitro experiments confirmed that three CMV-associated chains were specific for CMV antigens. Over 150 TCR beta chains were listed as cytomegalovirus-associated.

The CDR3 spans 12 residues. Looked up from germline, CDR1 is SGHRS and CDR2 is YFSETQ. This chain joins TRBV5-1 and TRBJ1-2, with TRBD1 matching 8 bases. The material sequenced was PBMCs. The source is a woman younger than 35 in good health and CMV-seronegative. CDR3 DNA: TGCGCCAGCAGATTGGGACAGGATGGCTACACCTTC. Its translation is CASRLGQDGYTF.